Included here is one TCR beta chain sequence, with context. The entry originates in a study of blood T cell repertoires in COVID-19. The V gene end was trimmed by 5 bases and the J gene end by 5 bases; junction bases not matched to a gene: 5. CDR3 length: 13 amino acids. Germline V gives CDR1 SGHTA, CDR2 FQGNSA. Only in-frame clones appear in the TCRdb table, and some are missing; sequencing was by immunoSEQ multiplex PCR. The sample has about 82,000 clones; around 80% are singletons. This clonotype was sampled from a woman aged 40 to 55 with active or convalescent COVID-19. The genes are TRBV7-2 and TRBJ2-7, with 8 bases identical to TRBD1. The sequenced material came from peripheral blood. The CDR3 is CASSKGQGNEQYF. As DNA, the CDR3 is TGTGCCAGCAGCAAAGGACAGGGTAACGAGCAGTACTTC. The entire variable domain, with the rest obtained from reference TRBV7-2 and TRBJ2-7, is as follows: GAGVSQSPSNKVTEKGKDVELRCDPISGHTALYWYRQSLGQGLEFLIYFQGNSAPDKSGLPSDRFSAERTGGSVSTLTIQRTQQEDSAVYLCASSKGQGNEQYFGPGTRLTVT.